The rows below give T cell receptor beta chains drawn from one sample of a study of OX40 agonist ivuxolimab in advanced cancers. Method: immunoSEQ multiplex PCR; TCRdb's copy keeps in-frame clones and lacks some. The sample shows tens of thousands of clones, more than 80% of them seen only once. Sequencing used CD4+ or CD8+ T cells sorted from blood, obtained in a trial of the OX40 agonist ivuxolimab. The receptors shown here come from an adult with an advanced solid tumor such as melanoma, head and neck, liver or kidney cancer. The CDR3 runs from the conserved cysteine through the conserved F or W. The D gene is left open where the match is weak. Not every row has a clone size; where given, it reads once, few, many or a size class.

>.|TRBJ2-7|TRBD2|TRBV10-3
TGTGCCATCAGTGATCGCGGGGGAACGGTTTACGAGCAGTACTTC
CAISDRGGTVYEQYF
>.|TRBJ2-5|.|TRBV6-1
TGTGCCAGCAGTAGGGACGGCCCCCAAGAGACCCAGTACTTC
CASSRDGPQETQYF
>.|TRBJ2-7|.|TRBV9
TGTGCCAGCAGCGTCCGGGACTCAAAAACCTACGAGCAGTACTTC
CASSVRDSKTYEQYF
>once|TRBJ2-5|TRBD2|TRBV7-8
TGTGCCAGCAGCTTAGGCTGGCTAGCGGGAGGGGGGCTAGAGACCCAGTACTTC
CASSLGWLAGGGLETQYF
>few|TRBJ2-3|TRBD1|TRBV15
TGTGCCACCAGCAGAGCGGGGACAGGGGGGGCAGATACGCAGTATTTT
CATSRAGTGGADTQYF
>.|TRBJ1-4|.|TRBV7-8
TGTGCCAGCAGCTTAGCGGTAATAAATGAAAAACTGTTTTTT
CASSLAVINEKLFF
>.|TRBJ1-2|TRBD1|TRBV4-1
TGCGCCAGCAGCCCCGGGACAGGACTTCTCTATGGCTACACCTTC
CASSPGTGLLYGYTF
>.|TRBJ2-5|TRBD2|TRBV7-6
TGTGCCAGCAGCTTATTGGGTAATACGGGAGGGTTTCAAGAGACCCAGTACTTC
CASSLLGNTGGFQETQYF
>few|TRBJ2-3|.|TRBV7-8
TGTGCCAGCAGCTTAGGTGGGGAAGATACGCAGTATTTT
CASSLGGEDTQYF
>once|TRBJ1-2|.|TRBV5-4
TGTGCCAGCAGCGAGGGGGGCGGCTATGGCTACACCTTC
CASSEGGGYGYTF
>few|TRBJ1-2|.|TRBV5-6
TGTGCCAGCAGCTTGGATGGATCTAACTATGGCTACACCTTC
CASSLDGSNYGYTF
>.|TRBJ2-3|.|TRBV12-5
TGTGCTAGTGGTTTGGCGGGGCCTCAGGGCCACGATACGCAGTATTTT
CASGLAGPQGHDTQYF
>.|TRBJ2-3|TRBD1|TRBV23-1
TGCGCCAGCACCCTCAACAGGGGGGCCCCGTTGGATACGCAGTATTTT
CASTLNRGAPLDTQYF
>once|TRBJ2-7|TRBD2|TRBV27
TGTGCCAGCAGACCCTGGACTAGCGGTGTGAACGAGCAGTACTTC
CASRPWTSGVNEQYF
>.|TRBJ2-5|.|TRBV6-1
TGTGCCAGCAGTGAAGCGCTTGCTCAGACCCAGTACTTC
CASSEALAQTQYF
>few|TRBJ2-7|TRBD2|TRBV7-9
TGTGCCAGCAGCCTACTAGCGGGATCCGACGAGCAGTACTTC
CASSLLAGSDEQYF
>once|TRBJ1-2|.|TRBV19
TGTGCCAGTAGTGGAAGGACAGTTGGTGGCTACACCTTC
CASSGRTVGGYTF
>.|TRBJ2-7|TRBD1|TRBV5-4
TGTGCCAGCAGCTTGGGTGTATCCGGACAGGAAGACCCTGAGCAGTACTTC
CASSLGVSGQEDPEQYF
>.|TRBJ2-7|TRBD1|TRBV18
TGTGCCAGCTCACCAACGACAGGGGGCACGGTCGAGCAGTACTTC
CASSPTTGGTVEQYF
>.|TRBJ2-7|TRBD1|TRBV27
TGTGCCAGCAGTACCAAAACCGGGACAGGGCTGTACTTC
CASSTKTGTGLYF
>once|TRBJ2-3|.|TRBV7-9
TGTGCCAGCAGCTTGGAAAAGACAACAGATACGCAGTATTTT
CASSLEKTTDTQYF
>.|TRBJ1-2|.|TRBV6-1
TGTGCCAGCAGTGGGAGCAGGGTTGGAGGCTACACCTTC
CASSGSRVGGYTF
>.|TRBJ1-2|.|TRBV6-1
TGTGCCAGCAGTGATCCTACCCTGGCCGGTTTCTATGGCTACACCTTC
CASSDPTLAGFYGYTF
>.|TRBJ2-3|TRBD2|TRBV30
TGTGCCTGGAGGGGACTAGCGGACAACACAGATACGCAGTATTTT
CAWRGLADNTDTQYF
>.|TRBJ2-5|TRBD1|TRBV9
TGTGCCAGCAGCGGCTGGGACAGGGGCCAAGAGACCCAGTACTTC
CASSGWDRGQETQYF
>once|TRBJ2-1|TRBD2|TRBV5-4
TGTGCCAGCAGCTCCGGGACTAGCGGGAGGGGCGGTGAGCAGTTCTTC
CASSSGTSGRGGEQFF
>.|TRBJ1-1|TRBD1|TRBV5-6
TGTGCCAGCAGCTATGACAGGGACACTGAAGCTTTCTTT
CASSYDRDTEAFF
>.|TRBJ2-1|TRBD2|TRBV19
TGTGCCAGTAGTATAGGCAGCGGGAGGGGCAATGAGCAGTTCTTC
CASSIGSGRGNEQFF
>.|TRBJ2-1|TRBD1|TRBV5-4
TGTGCCAGCAGCTTGGACAGGGGATCCCACAATGAGCAGTTCTTC
CASSLDRGSHNEQFF
>.|TRBJ2-2|.|TRBV11-3
TGTGCCAGCAGCCCCCAAGGGAGCACCGGGGAGCTGTTTTTT
CASSPQGSTGELFF
>.|TRBJ2-5|.|TRBV7-6
TGTGCCAGCAGACGACAGGGACTCCAAGAGACCCAGTACTTC
CASRRQGLQETQYF
>.|TRBJ1-2|.|TRBV27
TGTGCCAGCAGTCTATCCTTTGCGGGGGTCGGCGGAAATGGCTACACCTTC
CASSLSFAGVGGNGYTF
>.|TRBJ1-5|.|TRBV5-1
TGCGCCAGCAGCAGGGGCCAGGGTCAGCCCCAGCATTTT
CASSRGQGQPQHF
>.|TRBJ2-3|.|TRBV5-6
TGTGCCAGCTGCCGGGACCAGGGAGATACGCAGTATTTT
CASCRDQGDTQYF
>.|TRBJ1-3|.|TRBV6-6
TGTGCCAGCAGTTACTGGGGGGGATCTGGAAACACCATATATTTT
CASSYWGGSGNTIYF
>.|TRBJ2-7|.|TRBV11-2
TGTGCCAGCAGCTTAGACAGGACCAGGGACGAGCAGTACTTC
CASSLDRTRDEQYF
>.|TRBJ1-6|.|TRBV13
TGTGCCAGCAGCGAAAGACAGAATTCACCCCTCCACTTT
CASSERQNSPLHF
>.|TRBJ1-1|.|TRBV11-2
TGTGCCAGCAGCTTAGACAGGGTAGGCACTGAAGCTTTCTTT
CASSLDRVGTEAFF
>.|TRBJ2-3|.|TRBV7-6
TGTGCCAGCAGCTTAGCCGGCAGACCTAGCACAGATACGCAGTATTTT
CASSLAGRPSTDTQYF
>few|TRBJ1-2|.|TRBV6-6
TGTGCCAGCAGTTACTCTGCGGGGTTCTATGGCTACACCTTC
CASSYSAGFYGYTF
>.|TRBJ2-2|.|TRBV9
TGTGCCAGCAGCGAAAAGAACACCGGGGAGCTGTTTTTT
CASSEKNTGELFF
>.|TRBJ1-2|.|TRBV6-5
TGTGCCAGCAGCTCTAGGAACAGGGCTATCTATGGCTACACCTTC
CASSSRNRAIYGYTF
>.|TRBJ1-2|.|TRBV6-1
TGTGCCAGCAGTGAAGCGGGGGCAGCGCTCTATGGCTACACCTTC
CASSEAGAALYGYTF
>.|TRBJ2-1|TRBD2|TRBV7-6
TGTGCCAGCAGCGGAACAGCGGGAGGGAGAAACAATGAGCAGTTCTTC
CASSGTAGGRNNEQFF
>.|TRBJ2-5|.|TRBV11-3
TGTGCCAGCAGCTTCCGGGACTCCGGAGGAGAGACCCAGTACTTC
CASSFRDSGGETQYF